Below are 3 T cell receptor beta chains sequenced from a single sample in a study of read filtering for tumor transcriptome and immune sequencing (dated by TCRdb to the early 2020s). Instrument used: Illumina HiSeq 4000. Starting from 400 ng RNA, TCR libraries were constructed with the Immunoverse kit using molecular barcoded adaptors that cover the alpha/delta and beta/gamma chains. TCRdb cleaned the public reads at Q25 with fastp, built clones with MiXCR and kept in-frame beta chains. Rows matching on CDR3 protein sequence are summarized as one entry with the most common DNA and genes. This sample comprises approximately 930 distinct CDR3 sequences, over 60% of them detected only once. Clones ranked in the top ten supply roughly 50% of the sample. The sample was a population of CD138-negative cells sorted from bone marrow. What the cell subset or site label conveys for this sample: bone marrow mononuclear cells depleted of CD138+ plasma/myeloma cells by negative magnetic selection. Receptors originate from a donor at least 40 years old with multiple myeloma. This table probably holds off-target reads from a library built for another chain.

This CDR3 is CSAHSGNTGELFF. The CDR3 coding sequence is TGCAGTGCCCATAGCGGGAACACCGGGGAGCTGTTTTTT. The chain joins TRBV20-1 to TRBJ2-2; D might be TRBD2 (6 bases). The germline gives CDR1 DFQATT, CDR2 SNEGSKA (reference sequence). This CDR3 region has 13 residues. Trimming took 6 bases from V and 1 from J, leaving 9 bases between them.

This sequence joins TRBV20-1 and TRBJ2-3; D possibly corresponds to TRBD1 (6 bases). The V end was cut by 8 bases, the J end by 0 bases, with 15 bases between. CDR1 DFQATT and CDR2 SNEGSKA come from the germline V gene (reference sequence). The CDR3 spans 14 residues. The CDR3 region is CSMDLGGSTDTQYF. As DNA, the CDR3 is TGCAGTATGGATTTAGGGGGAAGCACAGATACGCAGTATTTT.

This chain connects TRBV6-5 to TRBJ2-7; D gene unclear. Germline CDR1 reads MNHEY; CDR2 reads SVGAGI. V lost 7 bases and J 2 bases, leaving 9 bases between the germline ends. The CDR3 consists of 12 residues. CDR3 DNA sequence: TGTGCCAGCAAGTCCACTGCCTACGAGCAGTACTTC. Encoded protein: CASKSTAYEQYF.